The clone carrying this T cell receptor (beta chain) was counted a single time. The data belong to a study of glioma-infiltrating T cells after dendritic cell vaccination. Measured with immunoSEQ multiplex PCR; TCRdb has only the in-frame clones, and not every one. The sample records roughly 100,000 clones, about four fifths being singletons. PBMC sampling occurred before vaccination, two weeks after the third dose, and at progression. Per the germline V gene, CDR1 is ENHRY and CDR2 is SYGVKD. V was cut by 8 bases and J by 6 bases, with 11 bases left in between. The CDR3 has 12 residues. This TCR derives from a human donor with glioblastoma. The rearrangement joins TRBV10-3 to TRBJ2-1, with D perhaps matching TRBD1 (5 bases). The sample in question was blood, obtained before dendritic cell vaccination. CDR3 in DNA: TGTGCCATCGAAGGGGTTGGCAATGAGCAGTTCTTC. Its protein product is CAIEGVGNEQFF.